These 30 T cell receptor beta chains originate from one sample sequenced in a study of T cells in Graves' hyperthyroidism and ophthalmopathy. There were TCR beta CDR3 regions amplified from RNA transcripts. HTBI primers were the set used in a first-round RT-PCR of the TCR CDR3. TCRdb itself ran the multiplex PCR reads through MiXCR, one entry per CDR3 protein. Of hundreds of thousands of distinct CDR3 sequences listed, about 18% are singletons. Source material: blood. Source of these receptors: a woman aged 55-69 years with Graves' ophthalmopathy.

A few counts support this clonotype. This chain uses TRBV27 with TRBJ1-5; D unclear. Germline V lookup: CDR1 MNHEY, CDR2 SMNVEV (reference sequence). This CDR3 has 15 residues. The germline V and J ends were trimmed by 5 bases and 1 base, with 12 bases remaining between them. Written as DNA, the CDR3 is TGTGCCAGCAGTCCAAGGATACTGAGCAATCAGCCCCAGCATTTT. It translates to CASSPRILSNQPQHF.

The sample holds a few counts of this clonotype. The rearrangement uses TRBV5-1 and TRBJ1-1; TRBD1 aligns across 12 bases. Trimming took 4 bases from V and 0 from J; bases not matched to a gene: 13. CDR1 SGHRS and CDR2 YFSETQ come from the germline V gene. The CDR3 covers 19 residues. For the CDR3, the DNA is TGCGCCAGCAGCCTCGGGACAGGGGGCTCCTTGATACTGAACACTGAAGCTTTCTTT. It specifies CASSLGTGGSLILNTEAFF.

This clonotype was detected many times. The V gene is TRBV30, the J gene TRBJ1-1; D uncertain. The CDR3 extends over 13 amino acids. Trimming removed 2 bases at V and 11 bases at J, with 18 bases between. Germline V gives CDR1 GTSNPN, CDR2 SVGIG (reference sequence). The chain's CDR3 is CAWSQGLARKAFF. CDR3 DNA: TGTGCCTGGAGTCAAGGACTAGCCCGAAAGGCTTTCTTT.

This clonotype appeared many times. The J gene is TRBJ1-1, the V gene TRBV12-3 or TRBV12-4, with unresolved D. This CDR3 is built from 13 residues. Trimming took 5 bases from V and 2 from J, leaving 9 bases between them. The CDR3 nucleotides are TGTGCCAGCAGTCCGGACGGTAACACTGAAGCTTTCTTT. Protein: CASSPDGNTEAFF.

This clonotype was observed a few times. The chain is built from TRBV5-6 and TRBJ1-2; TRBD1 matches 8 bases. This CDR3 has 15 residues. CDR1 is SGHDT and CDR2 is YYEEEE in the germline V gene. The ends lost 4 bases at V and 4 bases at J; junction bases unmatched: 9. CDR3 DNA: TGTGCCAGCAGCCACTATAACGGACAGGGCTATGGCTACACCTTC. Translation: CASSHYNGQGYGYTF.

This clonotype has at least ten counts. The chain joins TRBV7-8 to TRBJ1-5, with D unclear. Trimming removed 0 bases from V and 0 bases from J, with 6 bases in between. The CDR3 loop spans 15 amino acids. The germline CDR1 and CDR2 sequences are SGHVS and FQNEAQ. CDR3 loop: CASSLAVNSNQPQHF. The CDR3 DNA reads TGTGCCAGCAGCTTAGCGGTTAATAGCAATCAGCCCCAGCATTTT.

J is TRBJ2-5 and V is TRBV6-2 or TRBV6-3; D tentatively fits TRBD1 or TRBD2 (5 bases each). V gave up 3 bases and J gave up 4 bases, with 9 bases separating them. The CDR3 consists of 13 residues. Germline values: CDR1 MNHEY, CDR2 SVGEGT. Written as DNA, the CDR3 is TGTGCCAGCAGTTATCCCGGGGCAGAGACCCAGTACTTC. Translated, it gives CASSYPGAETQYF.

The sample holds many counts of this clonotype. This sequence joins TRBV27 and TRBJ2-1; D unclear. This CDR3 comprises 13 residues. Germline CDR1 and CDR2: MNHEY and SMNVEV (reference sequence). V was shortened by 5 bases and J by 4 bases, with 9 bases between the two germline ends. In nucleotides, the CDR3 is TGTGCCAGCAGTCGAAATCCTTACAATGAGCAGTTCTTC. This codes for CASSRNPYNEQFF.

Ten or more counts support this clonotype. The chain has TRBV11-1 and TRBJ2-1; the match to TRBD2 covers 8 bases. The CDR3 spans 19 residues. V was pared by 5 bases and J by 0 bases, with 15 bases of the junction left unmatched. Germline CDR1 and CDR2: SGHAT and FQDESV (reference sequence). This CDR3 is CASSGSGKVGGSSYNEQFF. As DNA, the CDR3 is TGTGCCAGCAGCGGTAGCGGGAAAGTGGGGGGGAGCTCCTACAATGAGCAGTTCTTC.

This clonotype has a count of ten or more. The genes are TRBV9 and TRBJ2-1, with 7 positions matching TRBD2. The CDR3 is 14 residues long. Germline values: CDR1 SGDLS, CDR2 YYNGEE. Trimming took 4 bases from V and 8 from J; bases not matched to a gene: 9. The CDR3 DNA reads TGTGCCAGCAGCTCCCGACTAGCTAGGGATGAGCAGTTCTTC. This sequence encodes CASSSRLARDEQFF. The full variable domain, with the rest looked up from reference TRBV9 and TRBJ2-1, is DSGVTQTPKHLITATGQRVTLRCSPRSGDLSVYWYQQSLDQGLQFLIQYYNGEERAKGNILERFSAQQFPDLHSELNLSSLELGDSALYFCASSSRLARDEQFFGPGTRLTVL.

This clonotype was recorded a few times. V gene TRBV7-8 combines with J gene TRBJ2-2; 7 positions match TRBD1. This CDR3 has 15 amino acids. V shed 4 bases, J shed 6 bases, and the junction held 8 bases outside the gene matches. CDR1 SGHVS and CDR2 FQNEAQ come from the germline V gene. CDR3 in amino acids: CASSSTGAGPGELFF. CDR3 coding DNA: TGTGCCAGCAGCTCTACAGGGGCTGGGCCCGGGGAGCTGTTTTTT.

This clonotype showed up just a few times. CDR3 region: CASSVGSTYNEQFF. The CDR3 DNA reads as TGTGCCAGCAGCGTAGGTAGTACCTACAATGAGCAGTTCTTC. The gene calls are TRBV9 and TRBJ2-1; D is unresolved. Germline CDR1 SGDLS, CDR2 YYNGEE. V was pared by 0 bases and J by 2 bases, with 6 bases between. The CDR3 totals 14 residues.

This clonotype was counted many times. The chain employs TRBV7-9 and TRBJ1-1, with TRBD1 as a possible D gene (6 bases). Deletions cut 0 bases from V and 5 bases from J, with 13 bases between. Germline V gene lookup returns CDR1 SEHNR and CDR2 FQNEAQ (reference sequence). This CDR3 is 15 amino acids long. This chain's CDR3 is CASSLAGGARTEAFF. The DNA of the CDR3 is TGTGCCAGCAGCTTAGCCGGGGGGGCCCGAACTGAAGCTTTCTTT.

This clonotype has only a few counts. The chain carries TRBV27 and TRBJ1-4; the D gene is possibly TRBD1 (5 bases). The V end was cut by 4 bases, the J end by 7 bases, with 16 bases between. Looked up from germline, CDR1 is MNHEY and CDR2 is SMNVEV (reference sequence). CDR3 length equals 15 residues. The CDR3, as DNA: TGTGCCAGCAGTTCGACGGGACTTGGTGGTGAAAAACTGTTTTTT. Its protein product is CASSSTGLGGEKLFF.

V gene TRBV29-1 combines with J gene TRBJ2-3, with a possible D match to TRBD1 (6 bases). This CDR3 is built from 14 residues. The ends were cut back, 6 bases at V and 2 bases at J, with 15 bases in the middle. Germline V lookup: CDR1 SQVTM, CDR2 ANQGSEA. The CDR3, as DNA: TGCAGCGTGTCGGGGACACATTACACAGATACGCAGTATTTT. Encoded protein: CSVSGTHYTDTQYF.

There are a few counts of this clonotype. CDR3 residues: CASSYSWTSGVNEQFF. CDR3 bases: TGTGCCAGCAGTTACTCCTGGACTAGCGGGGTCAATGAGCAGTTCTTC. V gene TRBV6-5 combines with J gene TRBJ2-1; 12 nucleotides match TRBD2. The CDR3 totals 16 residues. Losses at the gene ends were 0 bases for V and 6 bases for J; bases not matched to a gene: 3. CDR1 MNHEY and CDR2 SVGAGI come from the germline V gene.

CDR3 residues: CASRPSSARSYNSPLHF. The CDR3 nucleotides are TGTGCCAGCAGACCTAGTAGCGCGCGCTCCTATAATTCACCCCTCCACTTT. V gene TRBV6-1 combines with J gene TRBJ1-6; D remains unclear. The CDR3 is made up of 17 amino acids. CDR1 and CDR2 (germline): MNHNS, SASEGT. The germline V and J ends were trimmed by 6 bases and 0 bases, with 15 bases remaining between them.

This clonotype was counted many times. The chain employs TRBV20-1 and TRBJ2-1; 13 bases match TRBD2. CDR3 length: 16 residues. Germline lookup yields CDR1 DFQATT and CDR2 SNEGSKA (reference sequence). The trim removed 7 bases at V and 2 bases at J, leaving 8 bases unmatched. The CDR3 bases are TGCAGTGGGACCCCAACTAGCGGGAGGGCCTACAATGAGCAGTTCTTC. This sequence encodes CSGTPTSGRAYNEQFF.

This clonotype was seen repeatedly, ten times or more. The rearrangement links TRBV11-2 to TRBJ2-7, with a weak D call TRBD2 (5 bases). CDR3 size: 18 residues. V lost 5 bases to trimming and J lost 4 bases, with 27 bases between them. CDR1 and CDR2 from the germline V gene are SGHAT and FQNNGV. CDR3 sequence: CASSQTNAGNILRYEQYF. DNA for the CDR3: TGTGCCAGCAGCCAGACAAATGCCGGGAACATTCTTCGGTACGAGCAGTACTTC.

This clonotype was recorded many times. The chain is built from TRBV12-3 or TRBV12-4 and TRBJ1-4, with TRBD1 matching over 8 bases. The CDR3 runs to 12 residues. V trimming: 8 bases; J trimming: 5 bases; junction bases outside the gene matches: 1. The CDR3 is CASGQGNEKLFF. The CDR3 region has the DNA TGTGCCAGCGGACAGGGAAATGAAAAACTGTTTTTT.

This clonotype has more than one count but fewer than ten. The chain recombines TRBV19 with TRBJ2-4; D is tentatively TRBD1 or TRBD2 (7 bases each). V lost 3 bases, J lost 8 bases, and 29 bases lay in between. The V gene's germline CDR1 is LNHDA and CDR2 SQIVND (reference sequence). The CDR3 totals 19 residues. The CDR3, as DNA: TGTGCCAGTAGTATCACCACTCGAAAAGACAGGGAGGGGTGGGACATTCAGTACTTC. Translating it yields CASSITTRKDREGWDIQYF.

Worth noting for this clonotype: A much more abundant neighbour one base away suggests this may be a read error. The J gene is TRBJ1-1, the V gene TRBV5-4; TRBD1 might be the D (5 bases). The CDR3 spans 12 residues. CDR1 is SGHNT, CDR2 YYREEE, per germline (reference sequence). The CDR3 loop reads CASSLEAGRALF. CDR3 nucleotide sequence: TGTGCCAGCAGCTTGGAGGCAGGGCGGGCTCTCTTT.

In its sample, this clonotype was seen many times. The gene calls are TRBV12-3 or TRBV12-4 and TRBJ2-5; tentative D call: TRBD1 (6 bases). This CDR3 has 15 amino acids. V lost 4 bases, J lost 1 base, and 13 bases lay in between. CDR3 DNA: TGTGCCAGCAGTTCGTTAGCAGGGGCCCAAGAGACCCAGTACTTC. This translates into CASSSLAGAQETQYF.

In this sample, this clonotype turned up a few times. The chain carries TRBV4-2 and TRBJ1-4; D gene ambiguous. V was shortened by 1 base and J by 8 bases, with 11 bases between the two germline ends. CDR3 length equals 14 residues. The germline V gene encodes CDR1 LGHNA and CDR2 YNFKEQ. The CDR3 sequence: CASSQGATGEKLFF. The DNA of the CDR3 is TGTGCCAGCAGCCAAGGGGCCACGGGGGAAAAACTGTTTTTT.

This clonotype showed up many times. This chain connects TRBV7-9 to TRBJ1-1; D is perhaps TRBD1 (6 bases). Germline lookup yields CDR1 SEHNR and CDR2 FQNEAQ (reference sequence). CDR3 size: 16 residues. V lost 5 bases and J lost 3, with 19 bases in between. The CDR3 nucleotides are TGTGCCAGCAGCCCTAGGGACCGGAAGGGGGACACTGAAGCTTTCTTT. Protein sequence: CASSPRDRKGDTEAFF.

The sample holds many counts of this clonotype. The chain joins TRBV7-2 to TRBJ2-2; possible D gene TRBD1, 6 bases. The germline V gene encodes CDR1 SGHTA and CDR2 FQGNSA. The CDR3 has 14 amino acids. V was trimmed by 5 bases and J by 6 bases, leaving 13 bases between them. For the CDR3, the DNA is TGTGCCAGCAGCCCCTTCCAGGGGTCCGGGGAGCTGTTTTTT. It specifies CASSPFQGSGELFF.

The chain links TRBV10-3 to TRBJ2-1, with D maybe TRBD1 (5 bases). This CDR3 has 10 residues. Germline V gene sequence: CDR1 ENHRY, CDR2 SYGVKD. V was clipped by 10 bases and J by 13 bases, with 14 bases between them. CDR3 in DNA: TGTGCCACCTGGACAACAGAACAGTTCTTC. Translated: CATWTTEQFF.

This clonotype was seen at least ten times. The genes are TRBV20-1 and TRBJ2-3; the match to TRBD2 covers 13 bases. Looked up from germline, CDR1 is DFQATT and CDR2 is SNEGSKA (reference sequence). CDR3 length: 15 residues. Germline trimming cut 3 bases from V and 2 bases from J; bases unmatched to any gene: 2. The CDR3 is CSASGTSGDTDTQYF. Here the CDR3 DNA reads TGCAGTGCTAGCGGGACTAGCGGGGACACAGATACGCAGTATTTT.

This clonotype has ten or more counts. The chain uses TRBV20-1 and TRBJ1-2, with D maybe TRBD1 (5 bases). The CDR3 sequence is 13 residues long. Germline lookup yields CDR1 DFQATT and CDR2 SNEGSKA (reference sequence). Trimming shortened V by 4 bases and J by 7 bases, and 16 bases separated the two germline ends. CDR3 nucleotide sequence: TGCAGTGCTACAGTCGTGACCAGGGCTGGCTACACCTTC. This encodes CSATVVTRAGYTF.

The rearrangement links TRBV11-2 to TRBJ2-3; the match to TRBD2 covers 8 bases. The V segment lost 5 bases and the J segment 2 bases; nucleotides outside the gene matches: 9. Germline V lookup: CDR1 SGHAT, CDR2 FQNNGV. The CDR3 is 16 residues long. CDR3 coding DNA: TGTGCCAGCAGCCAAGTCGGCGGGGGGTCCACAGATACGCAGTATTTT. Protein sequence: CASSQVGGGSTDTQYF.